This T cell receptor (beta chain) was sequenced during a study of blood T cell repertoires in COVID-19. How the authors handled the data: Nucleated cell counts were estimated from reference gene primer amplification. Only in-frame clones appear in the TCRdb table, and some are missing; sequencing was by immunoSEQ multiplex PCR. V, J and clone size reflect that table, while D and trimming were determined from the DNA. The profile covers under 450,000 clones, with roughly nine tenths appearing a single time and more than 0.85% taken by the ten largest. During the 2 weeks before they entered the study, exposed participants had met someone with a PCR-confirmed or clinician-diagnosed COVID-19 case. Germline lookup yields CDR1 MNHEY and CDR2 SVGAGI. The CDR3 sequence is 15 residues long. The ends lost 2 bases at V and 8 bases at J; junction bases unmatched: 9.

The clonotype comes from a woman aged 40 to 55 who had been exposed to COVID-19. The V and J genes are TRBV6-5 and TRBJ2-1; 7 nucleotides line up with TRBD1. Material: PBMCs or T cells enriched from blood (not recorded which). The CDR3, as DNA: TGTGCCAGCAGTTACCAGGGGGTGGGTTTTGATGAGCAGTTCTTC. Amino acids: CASSYQGVGFDEQFF.